Below, 24 T cell receptor beta chains from the same sample are listed, as sequenced in a study of cytomegalovirus exposure and HLA in healthy donors. The PCR had 60 Vbeta and 13 Jbeta primers. Some clones are missing from TCRdb's copy, which holds only in-frame ones; the method was immunoSEQ multiplex PCR. The table has 150,000 to 160,000 clones, about 85% seen once; the top ten hold approximately 8%. The sequenced sample was PBMCs. Receptors were obtained from a man aged 25 to 40 in good health and CMV-seropositive.

This chain joins TRBV6-4 and TRBJ2-2, with D perhaps TRBD1 (6 bases). With 6 bases removed from V and 3 bases from J, the gap between germline ends came to 8 bases. Germline assignment: CDR1 MRHNA and CDR2 SNTAGT. This CDR3 spans 13 amino acids. CDR3 DNA sequence: TGTGCCAGCAGCCCAGGGGACACCGGGGAGCTGTTTTTT. This sequence encodes CASSPGDTGELFF.

The chain combines TRBV5-6 with TRBJ2-1; 11 bases line up with TRBD2. V lost 4 bases, J lost 4 bases, and 4 bases stayed unmatched. CDR1 and CDR2 (germline): SGHDT, YYEEEE. This CDR3 is built from 15 residues. CDR3 DNA sequence: TGTGCCAGCAGCCGGACTAGCGGGCAATACAATGAGCAGTTCTTC. Protein product: CASSRTSGQYNEQFF.

The V gene is TRBV7-8, the J gene TRBJ2-7; TRBD2 might be the D (6 bases). Germline lookup yields CDR1 SGHVS and CDR2 FQNEAQ. This CDR3 is built from 15 residues. V gave up 3 bases and J gave up 0 bases, with 12 bases separating them. The CDR3 sequence is CASSLSSGFSYEQYF. The CDR3 DNA is TGTGCCAGCAGCTTGTCCAGCGGGTTCTCCTACGAGCAGTACTTC.

The CDR3 sequence is CASSEGGVTITDTQYF. CDR3 nucleotides: TGTGCCAGCAGCGAAGGAGGGGTAACCATCACAGATACGCAGTATTTT. The genes are TRBV7-9 and TRBJ2-3; possible D gene TRBD2, 6 bases. V lost 5 bases and J lost 2, with 17 bases in between. The CDR3 extends over 16 amino acids. Germline CDR1 SEHNR, CDR2 FQNEAQ (reference sequence).

This chain links TRBV5-6 with TRBJ2-5; 9 bases line up with TRBD2. V shed 2 bases, J shed 1 base, and the junction held 0 bases outside the gene matches. This CDR3 is built from 14 residues. CDR1 SGHDT and CDR2 YYEEEE come from the germline V gene. CDR3: CASSFSGGQETQYF. The CDR3 DNA reads TGTGCCAGCAGCTTTAGCGGGGGCCAAGAGACCCAGTACTTC.

The chain links TRBV12-5 to TRBJ2-6; 7 bases line up with TRBD2. V shed 1 base, J shed 2 bases, and the junction held 14 bases outside the gene matches. Germline CDR1 and CDR2: LGHNT and FRNRAP. This CDR3 spans 20 amino acids. DNA of the CDR3: TGTGCTAGTGGTTTGGGGTTGGGCGGGAGCTCATACCCTGGGGCCAACGTCCTGACTTTC. Translating it yields CASGLGLGGSSYPGANVLTF.

The CDR3 nucleotides read TGTGCCAGCAGCGTAGCTCGGGCCGGGGAGCTGTTTTTT. This gives the protein CASSVARAGELFF. The chain employs TRBV9 and TRBJ2-2; D remains ambiguous. This CDR3 is 13 amino acids long. Germline values: CDR1 SGDLS, CDR2 YYNGEE. V lost 0 bases and J lost 6, with 6 bases in between.

V gene TRBV25-1 combines with J gene TRBJ1-6; no clear D. Trimming pared 8 bases from V and 0 bases from J, leaving 11 bases between. The CDR3 spans 15 residues. Germline CDR1 is MGHDK and CDR2 is SYGVNS. The CDR3 sequence is CASRSESSYNSPLHF. The CDR3 DNA sequence: TGTGCCAGCCGCTCCGAGAGCTCCTATAATTCACCCCTCCACTTT.

V is TRBV4-1 and J is TRBJ2-5; D perhaps matches TRBD1 (6 bases). The CDR3 totals 15 residues. V dropped 1 base and J dropped 9 bases, with 18 bases sitting between them. Germline assignment: CDR1 MGHRA and CDR2 YSYEKL. CDR3 sequence: CASSQVGQTFQAQYF. The CDR3 nucleotides read TGCGCCAGCAGCCAAGTAGGACAGACTTTTCAAGCCCAGTACTTC.

The rearrangement links TRBV6-5 to TRBJ2-7; D might be TRBD1 (5 bases). Per germline, CDR1 MNHEY and CDR2 SVGAGI. Trimming took off 8 bases at V and 4 bases at J, with 15 bases between the two ends. This CDR3 contains 13 residues. The CDR3, as DNA: TGTGCCAGCTACCGACAGTGGGGTTACGAGCAGTACTTC. This translates into CASYRQWGYEQYF.

The rearrangement joins TRBV4-1 to TRBJ2-5, with D tentatively TRBD1 (6 bases). V was cut by 6 bases and J by 4 bases, with 18 bases left in between. The CDR3 is 15 amino acids. Germline V gene sequence: CDR1 MGHRA, CDR2 YSYEKL. CDR3 bases: TGCGCCAGCAGACGCGAATCCAGGGGACGAGAGACCCAGTACTTC. Translating it yields CASRRESRGRETQYF.

This chain joins TRBV7-9 and TRBJ1-1; no definite D call. The CDR3 has 14 residues. V lost 4 bases, J lost 6 bases, and 15 bases lay in between. Germline loops: CDR1 SEHNR, CDR2 FQNEAQ (reference sequence). CDR3 sequence: CASSSDSIVAEAFF. CDR3 coding DNA: TGTGCCAGCAGCTCCGACTCCATTGTGGCTGAAGCTTTCTTT.

In its sample, this clone was seen a few times. The CDR3 protein is CASSGTYFSYEQYF. The CDR3 DNA follows: TGTGCCAGCAGTGGGACTTATTTCTCCTACGAGCAGTACTTC. The chain uses TRBV6-1 and TRBJ2-7, with a weak D call TRBD2 (5 bases). This CDR3 contains 14 residues. V was shortened by 4 bases and J by 0 bases, with 10 bases between the two germline ends. The germline CDR1 and CDR2 sequences are MNHNS and SASEGT.

V gene TRBV7-6 combines with J gene TRBJ2-7, with unresolved D. V was pared by 4 bases and J by 2 bases, with 9 bases between. Germline CDR1 reads SGHVS; CDR2 reads FNYEAQ. The CDR3 has 13 amino acids. CDR3 nucleotides: TGTGCCAGCAGCTCCCGTGGGCCCTACGAGCAGTACTTC. It codes for CASSSRGPYEQYF.

The chain recombines TRBV19 with TRBJ1-4; a weak D match, TRBD1 (5 bases). CDR3 length: 13 amino acids. CDR1 is LNHDA and CDR2 is SQIVND in the germline V gene (reference sequence). Trimming took off 6 bases at V and 5 bases at J, with 10 bases between the two ends. CDR3 region: CASSFNRNEKLFF. The CDR3 bases are TGTGCCAGTAGCTTCAACAGGAATGAAAAACTGTTTTTT. The full variable domain, its missing parts supplied by reference TRBV19 and TRBJ1-4, is DGGITQSPKYLFRKEGQNVTLSCEQNLNHDAMYWYRQDPGQGLRLIYYSQIVNDFQKGDIAEGYSVSREKKESFPLTVTSAQKNPTAFYLCASSFNRNEKLFFGSGTQLSVL.

The DNA for the CDR3 is TGCGCCAGCAGCCCACAGGAGACCTCTGGAAACACCATATATTTT. It is translated as CASSPQETSGNTIYF. The chain couples TRBV5-1 to TRBJ1-3; D is possibly TRBD1 (5 bases). CDR1 and CDR2 from the germline V gene are SGHRS and YFSETQ. Trimming took 4 bases from V and 0 from J, leaving 11 bases between them. The CDR3 loop spans 15 amino acids.

The chain employs TRBV28 and TRBJ2-1; 9 bases fit TRBD2. This CDR3 is built from 19 residues. V lost 1 base and J lost 0; bases outside the gene matches: 10. Germline CDR1 reads MDHEN; CDR2 reads SYDVKM. CDR3 coding DNA: TGTGCCAGCAGTTTATTTGGGGTAGCGGGGGTTAGCTCCTACAATGAGCAGTTCTTC. As protein: CASSLFGVAGVSSYNEQFF.

The gene calls are TRBV10-2 and TRBJ2-5; 13 positions match TRBD2. V dropped 8 bases and J dropped 2; count of bases not matched to a gene: 5. Germline values: CDR1 WSHSY, CDR2 SAAADI. The CDR3 runs 15 residues. CDR3 in DNA: TGCGCCAGCGGGGGGACTAGCGGGATACAAGAGACCCAGTACTTC. Residues: CASGGTSGIQETQYF.

This chain uses TRBV5-1 with TRBJ2-3; TRBD2 agrees at 13 bases. The length of the CDR3 is 16 residues. Trimming at V came to 0 bases and at J to 5 bases, leaving 3 bases not matched to a gene. Germline values: CDR1 SGHRS, CDR2 YFSETQ. The CDR3 sequence is CASSLEGTSGIDTQYF. The DNA of the CDR3 is TGCGCCAGCAGCTTGGAAGGGACTAGCGGGATAGATACGCAGTATTTT.

The J gene is TRBJ1-2, the V gene TRBV19; TRBD1 aligns across 10 bases. CDR3 length: 15 residues. The J segment lost 4 bases and the V segment lost 4 bases, leaving 6 bases of the junction unmatched. Per the germline V gene, CDR1 is LNHDA and CDR2 is SQIVND (reference sequence). This CDR3 is CASSSGQGGVYGYTF. The CDR3 coding sequence is TGTGCCAGTAGTAGCGGACAGGGGGGAGTCTATGGCTACACCTTC.

This chain connects TRBV19 to TRBJ1-2, with D perhaps TRBD1 (5 bases). Trimming shortened V by 5 bases and J by 8 bases, and 15 bases separated the two germline ends. The germline gives CDR1 LNHDA, CDR2 SQIVND (reference sequence). CDR3 length equals 13 residues. CDR3 bases: TGTGCCAGTAGTGCGGGGGTGGCTTGGGGCTACACCTTC. This translates into CASSAGVAWGYTF. The full variable domain, its missing parts supplied by reference TRBV19 and TRBJ1-2, is DGGITQSPKYLFRKEGQNVTLSCEQNLNHDAMYWYRQDPGQGLRLIYYSQIVNDFQKGDIAEGYSVSREKKESFPLTVTSAQKNPTAFYLCASSAGVAWGYTFGSGTRLTVV.

The rearrangement joins TRBV11-1 to TRBJ1-3; a weak D match, TRBD1 (6 bases). The CDR3 runs 16 residues. The germline V and J ends were trimmed by 3 bases and 0 bases, with 12 bases remaining between them. Germline values: CDR1 SGHAT, CDR2 FQDESV (reference sequence). This CDR3 is CASSFGQLHSGNTIYF. CDR3 nucleotide sequence: TGTGCCAGCAGCTTCGGACAGTTACACTCTGGAAACACCATATATTTT.

CDR3 DNA sequence: TGTGCCAGCACCGAGGGGGCTAGCAATCAGCCCCAGCATTTT. Translating it yields CASTEGASNQPQHF. V is TRBV6-1 and J is TRBJ1-5; 7 bases are shared with TRBD1. Trimming removed 7 bases from V and 0 bases from J; junction bases left unmatched: 3. This CDR3 contains 14 residues. The germline V gene has CDR1 MNHNS and CDR2 SASEGT.

The chain carries TRBV9 and TRBJ2-6, with D possibly matching TRBD2 (6 bases). The V end lost 3 bases, the J end lost 0 bases, and 10 bases lay between the germline ends. Germline loops: CDR1 SGDLS, CDR2 YYNGEE. The CDR3 loop spans 16 amino acids. The CDR3: CASSAGDGSGANVLTF. In DNA, the CDR3 is TGTGCCAGCAGCGCGGGAGACGGCTCTGGGGCCAACGTCCTGACTTTC.